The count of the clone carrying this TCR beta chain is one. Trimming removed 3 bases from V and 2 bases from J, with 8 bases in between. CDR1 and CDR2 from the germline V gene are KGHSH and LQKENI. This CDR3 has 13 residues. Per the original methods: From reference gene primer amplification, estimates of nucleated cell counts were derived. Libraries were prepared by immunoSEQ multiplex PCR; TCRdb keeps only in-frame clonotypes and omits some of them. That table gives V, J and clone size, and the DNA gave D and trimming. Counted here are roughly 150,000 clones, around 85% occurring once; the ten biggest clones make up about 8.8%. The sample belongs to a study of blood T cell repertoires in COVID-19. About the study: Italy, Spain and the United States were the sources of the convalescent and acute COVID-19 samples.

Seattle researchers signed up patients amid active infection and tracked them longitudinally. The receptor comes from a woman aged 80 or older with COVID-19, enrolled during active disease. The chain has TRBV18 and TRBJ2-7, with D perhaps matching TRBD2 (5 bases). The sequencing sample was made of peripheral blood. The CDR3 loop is CASSPPGAYEQYF. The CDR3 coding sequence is TGTGCCAGCTCACCGCCCGGGGCCTACGAGCAGTACTTC.